Following are 9 T cell receptor beta chains from one sample sequenced in a study of blood T cell repertoires in COVID-19. Sequencing was performed with immunoSEQ multiplex PCR; in TCRdb, only in-frame clones are kept and a portion is missing. The repertoire holds fewer than 100,000 clones, more than 75% seen once, with about 9.4% in the top ten. Sequencing was performed on peripheral blood. The origin of the receptors is a man in his fifties with acute or convalescent COVID-19.

The chain uses TRBV11-2 and TRBJ1-1; no firm D call. Germline lookup yields CDR1 SGHAT and CDR2 FQNNGV. This CDR3 is 11 amino acids long. Trimming stripped 3 bases from V and 11 bases from J, with 10 bases between. Here the CDR3 reads CASSFGVWAFF. CDR3 DNA sequence: TGTGCCAGCAGCTTCGGGGTTTGGGCTTTCTTT.

The chain has TRBV19 and TRBJ1-4, with 7 positions matching TRBD1. After removal of 4 bases from V and 6 bases from J, the junction contained 5 bases not matched to a gene. CDR3 length: 14 amino acids. In germline, CDR1 is LNHDA, CDR2 SQIVND (reference sequence). The CDR3 sequence is CASSNRQGDEKLFF. CDR3 coding DNA: TGTGCCAGTAGTAACCGACAGGGCGATGAAAAACTGTTTTTT.

This chain uses TRBV27 with TRBJ2-2, with 7 bases fitting TRBD2. The trim removed 10 bases at V and 0 bases at J, leaving 8 bases unmatched. This CDR3 is built from 15 residues. Germline values: CDR1 MNHEY, CDR2 SMNVEV (reference sequence). This CDR3 reads CATRRAGANTGELFF. The CDR3 bases are TGTGCCACCCGGAGGGCGGGAGCGAACACCGGGGAGCTGTTTTTT.

For this clone: The same CDR3 arises from other DNA sequences in this sample as well. The chain carries TRBV5-4 and TRBJ2-7, with 12 nucleotides matching TRBD2. Germline-derived CDR1 and CDR2 are SGHNT and YYREEE (reference sequence). J was trimmed by 1 base and V by 5 bases; bases with no gene match: 4. This CDR3 has 15 amino acids. CDR3 residues: CASSSGLAGSYEQYF. The CDR3, as DNA: TGTGCCAGCAGTTCAGGACTAGCGGGATCCTACGAGCAGTACTTC.

In nucleotides, the CDR3 is TGTGCCAGTAGTATAGGGGGACAGGGCCTCTATGGCTACACCTTC. Amino acids: CASSIGGQGLYGYTF. V gene TRBV19 combines with J gene TRBJ1-2, with 9 bases fitting TRBD1. This CDR3 contains 15 residues. The V gene's germline CDR1 is LNHDA and CDR2 SQIVND (reference sequence). V lost 1 base and J lost 4; bases outside the gene matches: 4.

The J gene is TRBJ2-3, the V gene TRBV15; 7 bases fit TRBD2. Trimming at V came to 11 bases and at J to 7 bases, leaving 12 bases not matched to a gene. Germline CDR1 is LNHNV and CDR2 is YYDKDF (reference sequence). This CDR3 comprises 13 residues. CDR3 protein: CAAGSGTGNTQYF. CDR3 bases: TGTGCCGCGGGGAGCGGGACTGGGAATACGCAGTATTTT.

The V and J genes are TRBV7-6 and TRBJ2-1, with 14 positions matching TRBD2. Germline CDR1 is SGHVS and CDR2 is FNYEAQ. CDR3 size: 16 residues. V lost 3 bases and J lost 8; bases outside the gene matches: 6. As DNA, the CDR3 is TGTGCCAGCAGCTTCGGGACTAGCGGGAGTAGGGATGAGCAGTTCTTC. This encodes CASSFGTSGSRDEQFF.

J is TRBJ2-3 and V is TRBV7-9; TRBD2 matches 15 bases. The CDR3 totals 17 residues. Germline lookup yields CDR1 SEHNR and CDR2 FQNEAQ (reference sequence). Trimming at V came to 0 bases and at J to 6 bases, leaving 4 bases not matched to a gene. The CDR3 is CASSLAMGLAGGDTQYF. The CDR3 DNA reads as TGTGCCAGCAGCTTAGCGATGGGACTAGCGGGAGGCGATACGCAGTATTTT.

A single count supports this clone. The chain joins TRBV27 to TRBJ2-2; D ambiguous. Trimming cost V 2 bases and J 6 bases, with 7 bases left between them. CDR1 MNHEY and CDR2 SMNVEV come from the germline V gene (reference sequence). This CDR3 region has 13 residues. The CDR3 region has the DNA TGTGCCAGCAGTTTAAAGCTGTCCGGGGAGCTGTTTTTT. Amino acids: CASSLKLSGELFF.